A selection of T cell receptor beta chains follows, all from one sample in a study of T cell responses to AZD1222 COVID-19 vaccine. Only in-frame clones appear in the TCRdb table, and some are missing; sequencing was by immunoSEQ multiplex PCR. The repertoire includes around 150,000 clones, 80% to 95% of them detected once, and roughly 3.2% sits in the top ten. Source: peripheral blood, taken 28 days after the second AZD1222 dose. The receptors were gathered from an adult who received the AZD1222 COVID-19 vaccine. Each CDR3 is given with its conserved first and last residue. Fields, in order: J gene, V gene, D gene, clone size, CDR3 DNA, CDR3 protein. The D gene is left open where the match is weak. Rows give clone size only sometimes, using once, few, many, or a class for an expanded clone.

J: TRBJ1-5; V: TRBV18; D: NA; size: few; DNA: TGTGCCAGCTCACCAGAGGCGGGTTCGGACAATCAGCCCCAGCATTTT; CDR3: CASSPEAGSDNQPQHF
J: TRBJ1-3; V: TRBV7-6; D: NA; size: NA; DNA: TGTGCCAGCAGCTCGAGCTCTGGAAACACCATATATTTT; CDR3: CASSSSSGNTIYF
J: TRBJ2-2; V: TRBV7-2; D: TRBD2; size: NA; DNA: TGTGCCAGCAGCTTGACTAGCATGTCTCCCGGGGAGCTGTTTTTT; CDR3: CASSLTSMSPGELFF
J: TRBJ1-5; V: TRBV6-6; D: NA; size: once; DNA: TGTGCCATCCAGGGTCCCAATCAGCCCCAGCATTTT; CDR3: CAIQGPNQPQHF
J: TRBJ2-7; V: TRBV3-1/TRBV3-2; D: NA; size: once; DNA: TGTGCCAGCAGCCAAAACAGGGGAGGCTACGAGCAGTACTTC; CDR3: CASSQNRGGYEQYF
J: TRBJ1-1; V: TRBV6-6; D: NA; size: NA; DNA: TGTGCCAGCAGTCCCTACAGGGATCGCGATGAAGCTTTCTTT; CDR3: CASSPYRDRDEAFF
J: TRBJ2-2; V: TRBV21-1; D: NA; size: NA; DNA: TGTGCCAGCAGCAATGTAGGGTGGACCGGGGAGCTGTTTTTT; CDR3: CASSNVGWTGELFF
J: TRBJ1-1; V: TRBV30; D: NA; size: NA; DNA: TGTGCCTGGGAGGGTACCGGGGATTCTGAAGCTTTCTTT; CDR3: CAWEGTGDSEAFF
J: TRBJ2-2; V: TRBV20-1; D: NA; size: once; DNA: TGCAGTGTCGACGTTTCCGGGGAGCTGTTTTTT; CDR3: CSVDVSGELFF
J: TRBJ2-1; V: TRBV14; D: TRBD2; size: NA; DNA: TGTGCCAGCAGCCCCTATGCCGGACTAGCGGGAGGTTCGAGCTCCTACAATGAGCAGTTCTTC; CDR3: CASSPYAGLAGGSSSYNEQFF
J: TRBJ1-3; V: TRBV6-6; D: TRBD1; size: few; DNA: TGTGCCAGCAGTCCCCAGGGGGCTGACAGGGTGGGAGGAAACACCATATATTTT; CDR3: CASSPQGADRVGGNTIYF
J: TRBJ2-7; V: TRBV25-1; D: TRBD1; size: once; DNA: TGTGCCAGCAGTAGGGACAGTTACGAGCAGTACTTC; CDR3: CASSRDSYEQYF
J: TRBJ2-1; V: TRBV3-1/TRBV3-2; D: NA; size: NA; DNA: TGTGCCAGCAGCCAGGTGCAGGGGGGGGTGTTAACGCAGTTCTTC; CDR3: CASSQVQGGVLTQFF
J: TRBJ2-2; V: TRBV7-9; D: NA; size: few; DNA: TGTGCCAGCATCACGTTGCGAGCCGGGGAGCTGTTTTTT; CDR3: CASITLRAGELFF